These 9 T cell receptor beta chains came from one sample sequenced in a study of blood T cell repertoires in COVID-19. Data came from immunoSEQ multiplex PCR; TCRdb stores just in-frame clones and leaves some out. The sample yields 210,000 or so clones, roughly 90% seen once. The sample comprised peripheral blood. Receptors were obtained from a woman between 35 and 50 years old who had recovered from COVID-19.

This clone has just a few counts. The chain uses TRBV28 and TRBJ2-2, with a weak D call TRBD1 (6 bases). The ends were cut back, 11 bases at V and 5 bases at J, with 15 bases in the middle. The germline V gene encodes CDR1 MDHEN and CDR2 SYDVKM. The CDR3 extends over 13 amino acids. Here the CDR3 reads CAAQGAGTGELFF. CDR3 DNA sequence: TGTGCCGCACAGGGCGCAGGGACCGGGGAGCTGTTTTTT.

This sequence joins TRBV5-1 and TRBJ2-7, with TRBD2 identical over 9 bases. The CDR3 extends over 17 amino acids. With 4 bases clipped from V and 6 bases from J, the junction kept 17 bases outside the gene matches. Germline V gives CDR1 SGHRS, CDR2 YFSETQ. The CDR3 reads CASSPGTLSGGRAEQYF. CDR3 DNA: TGCGCCAGCAGCCCCGGGACCCTTAGCGGCGGGAGGGCCGAGCAGTACTTC.

The chain combines TRBV11-3 with TRBJ2-1; D perhaps matches TRBD2 (6 bases). The CDR3 extends over 13 amino acids. V shed 3 bases and J shed 10 bases, with 13 bases lying between them. Germline assignment: CDR1 SGHNT and CDR2 YENEEA. The CDR3 sequence: CASSFMGGMEQFF. CDR3 bases: TGTGCCAGCAGCTTTATGGGAGGAATGGAGCAGTTCTTC.

The chain carries TRBV7-9 and TRBJ1-1; D is undetermined. Germline V CDR1 and CDR2: SEHNR, FQNEAQ (reference sequence). The CDR3 runs to 15 residues. The ends were cut back, 1 base at V and 0 bases at J, with 9 bases in the middle. This chain's CDR3 is CASSLDSPLNTEAFF. The CDR3 bases are TGTGCCAGCAGCTTAGACAGCCCCCTGAACACTGAAGCTTTCTTT.

This chain connects TRBV28 to TRBJ2-1, with D possibly TRBD2 on 6 matching bases. The V gene lost 2 bases and the J gene lost 0 bases, with 20 bases spanning the gap. The CDR3 is made up of 19 amino acids. From germline, CDR1 is MDHEN and CDR2 SYDVKM. The CDR3 reads CASSLGDSSPLASYNEQFF. The DNA of the CDR3 is TGTGCCAGCAGTTTAGGGGACTCCAGCCCCCTAGCCTCCTACAATGAGCAGTTCTTC.

CDR3 DNA sequence: TGTGCCTGGAGTGTAGGCCCGGGACTAGAGTACTTC. It translates to CAWSVGPGLEYF. The chain links TRBV30 to TRBJ2-7, with 8 bases fitting TRBD2. The CDR3 is 12 amino acids. Looked up from germline, CDR1 is GTSNPN and CDR2 is SVGIG (reference sequence). V trimming: 0 bases; J trimming: 11 bases; junction bases outside the gene matches: 6.

The J gene is TRBJ2-7, the V gene TRBV24-1; D unclear. From germline, CDR1 is KGHDR and CDR2 SFDVKD. V dropped 9 bases and J dropped 4 bases, with 9 bases sitting between them. This CDR3 comprises 11 residues. DNA of the CDR3: TGTGCCACCCACGACGGGTACGAGCAGTACTTC. The encoded protein is CATHDGYEQYF.

V and J are TRBV28 and TRBJ2-7; 11 positions agree with TRBD1. CDR1 MDHEN and CDR2 SYDVKM come from the germline V gene. The CDR3 extends over 14 amino acids. V lost 7 bases to trimming and J lost 6 bases; unmatched junction nucleotides: 8. The CDR3 region is CASIGGQGVAEQYF. CDR3 coding DNA: TGTGCCAGCATTGGGGGACAGGGGGTCGCCGAGCAGTACTTC.

The chain couples TRBV6-2 or TRBV6-3 to TRBJ2-2, with D perhaps matching TRBD2 (5 bases). CDR3 length equals 15 residues. Germline CDR1 and CDR2: MNHEY and SVGEGT. V lost 5 bases and J 6 bases, leaving 16 bases between the germline ends. The DNA for the CDR3 is TGTGCCAGCAGTCGTTACACTAGGGTCCCCGGGGAGCTGTTTTTT. This encodes CASSRYTRVPGELFF.